The 29 T cell receptor beta chains below all came from one sample that was sequenced in a study of T cells in Graves' hyperthyroidism and ophthalmopathy. RNA transcripts yielded amplified TCR beta CDR3 regions. RT-PCR in the first round (using the HTBI primer set) targeted the TCR CDR3. One entry per CDR3 protein, called by TCRdb with MiXCR from the multiplex PCR reads. The sample has about 520,000 distinct CDR3 sequences, approximately 25% seen once. Sample: blood. The receptors were gathered from a woman in her 30s with Graves' ophthalmopathy.

V usage is TRBV10-3 and J usage is TRBJ1-2, with 7 positions matching TRBD1. Per germline, CDR1 ENHRY and CDR2 SYGVKD. The CDR3 runs to 15 residues. The ends lost 7 bases at V and 3 bases at J; junction bases unmatched: 11. The CDR3 DNA sequence: TGTGCCATCACCCAAAGGACAGGTGGGGACTATGGCTACACCTTC. This codes for CAITQRTGGDYGYTF.

This clonotype appeared a few times. The chain is built from TRBV19 and TRBJ1-5; D perhaps matches TRBD1 (5 bases). The CDR3 totals 18 residues. Between the trimmed V and J ends, which lost 3 bases and 5 bases, there was a span of 23 bases. Germline assignment: CDR1 LNHDA and CDR2 SQIVND (reference sequence). The DNA of the CDR3 is TGTGCCAGTAGTATCGAACCCAAGGTCGGGGGGATTGATCAGCCCCAGCATTTT. This translates into CASSIEPKVGGIDQPQHF.

This clonotype was counted at least ten times. This chain connects TRBV6-5 to TRBJ1-1; the D gene is possibly TRBD1 (6 bases). Germline CDR1 and CDR2: MNHEY and SVGAGI. The CDR3 spans 15 residues. Trimming cost V 5 bases and J 6 bases, with 19 bases left between them. CDR3 sequence: CASSTSDGGRAEAFF. DNA for the CDR3: TGTGCCAGCAGTACCTCGGATGGGGGCCGAGCTGAAGCTTTCTTT.

For this clonotype: A read error may be the cause here, since a much bigger clone is one base away. The gene calls are TRBV7-9 and TRBJ1-5; D unresolved. The CDR3 spans 14 residues. Germline CDR1 is SEHNR and CDR2 is FQNEAQ (reference sequence). The CDR3 DNA follows: TGTACCAGCAGCTATCTAGGCAGCAATCAGCCCCAGCATTTT. Protein sequence: CTSSYLGSNQPQHF.

V gene TRBV7-9 combines with J gene TRBJ1-1, with D tentatively TRBD1 (5 bases). CDR3 length: 14 amino acids. V lost 5 bases and J 3 bases, leaving 13 bases between the germline ends. CDR1 is SEHNR, CDR2 FQNEAQ, per germline (reference sequence). The CDR3 bases are TGTGCCAGCAGCCCCGATTTAGGGGACACTGAAGCTTTCTTT. This translates into CASSPDLGDTEAFF.

The chain uses TRBV6-5 and TRBJ1-2; D remains ambiguous. The CDR3 has 13 residues. V shed 2 bases and J shed 8 bases, with 12 bases lying between them. The germline V gene encodes CDR1 MNHEY and CDR2 SVGAGI. The CDR3 DNA sequence: TGTGCCAGCAGTTACAACATGGGTGGGGGCTACACCTTC. Residues: CASSYNMGGGYTF.

This clonotype has at least ten counts. The chain joins TRBV10-3 to TRBJ2-7; no definite D call. Deletions cut 3 bases from V and 6 bases from J, with 9 bases between. The CDR3 length is 12 residues. CDR1 is ENHRY, CDR2 SYGVKD, per germline. CDR3: CAISDRTIEQYF. CDR3 in DNA: TGTGCCATCAGTGACCGGACGATCGAGCAGTACTTC.

The rearrangement links TRBV12-3 or TRBV12-4 to TRBJ2-7; TRBD2 matches at 13 bases. The CDR3 runs to 15 residues. Trimming at V came to 3 bases and at J to 6 bases, leaving 5 bases not matched to a gene. As DNA, the CDR3 is TGTGCCAGCAGTTTCCGGACTAGCGGGAGTACCGAGCAGTACTTC. As protein: CASSFRTSGSTEQYF.

This clonotype appeared many times. The chain couples TRBV7-2 to TRBJ1-2; no clear D gene. CDR1 is SGHTA, CDR2 FQGNSA, per germline. CDR3 size: 13 residues. Trimming took 0 bases from V and 6 from J, leaving 8 bases between them. CDR3 in amino acids: CASSLAGPDGYTF. The CDR3 DNA is TGTGCCAGCAGCTTAGCAGGGCCGGATGGCTACACCTTC.

The table lists this clonotype with many counts. This sequence joins TRBV20-1 and TRBJ1-1, with D maybe TRBD1 (5 bases). Germline CDR1 and CDR2: DFQATT and SNEGSKA (reference sequence). V was cut by 6 bases and J by 1 base, with 12 bases left in between. The CDR3 consists of 13 residues. The CDR3 coding sequence is TGCAGTGCCAGCGGGGCGGGGAACACTGAAGCTTTCTTT. Amino acids: CSASGAGNTEAFF.

This clonotype has just a few counts. This chain connects TRBV7-9 to TRBJ2-5; no firm D call. The V and J ends lost 3 bases and 2 bases respectively, with 7 bases between them. Germline V gene sequence: CDR1 SEHNR, CDR2 FQNEAQ (reference sequence). The CDR3 runs 13 residues. This CDR3 is CASSLWQQETQYF. The CDR3 nucleotides are TGTGCCAGCAGCTTGTGGCAGCAAGAGACCCAGTACTTC.

This clonotype was counted only a few times. The chain couples TRBV20-1 to TRBJ2-7, with D unresolved. V was shortened by 3 bases and J by 0 bases, with 18 bases between the two germline ends. The length of the CDR3 is 16 residues. CDR1 and CDR2 (germline): DFQATT, SNEGSKA (reference sequence). The CDR3 loop reads CSASNFWWKSSYEQYF. DNA of the CDR3: TGCAGTGCTAGTAATTTCTGGTGGAAGAGCTCCTACGAGCAGTACTTC.

V gene TRBV28 combines with J gene TRBJ1-2, with D hard to call. CDR3 length equals 15 residues. The germline gives CDR1 MDHEN, CDR2 SYDVKM. Trimming took off 2 bases at V and 8 bases at J, with 18 bases between the two ends. For the CDR3, the DNA is TGTGCCAGCAGTTTAACGAGGTCCGGGCGGGTCGGCTACACCTTC. It is translated as CASSLTRSGRVGYTF.

CDR3: CASSELTRADQPQHF. CDR3 bases: TGTGCCAGCAGTGAATTGACAAGGGCTGATCAGCCCCAGCATTTT. The V call is TRBV6-1, the J call TRBJ1-5; D is unresolved. V was pared by 2 bases and J by 5 bases, with 13 bases between. CDR1 and CDR2 from the germline V gene are MNHNS and SASEGT. The CDR3 runs 15 residues.

This clonotype was detected many times. V is TRBV27 and J is TRBJ2-7, with TRBD2 identical over 8 bases. The CDR3 loop spans 15 amino acids. Per germline, CDR1 MNHEY and CDR2 SMNVEV (reference sequence). Trimming took 6 bases from V and 6 from J; bases not matched to a gene: 13. This chain's CDR3 is CASSLKIAGHSEQYF. The CDR3, as DNA: TGTGCCAGCAGCCTAAAAATAGCGGGGCATAGCGAGCAGTACTTC.

This chain uses TRBV5-1 with TRBJ2-7, with no clear D. V was shortened by 1 base and J by 3 bases, with 23 bases between the two germline ends. The CDR3 contains 18 residues. Germline lookup yields CDR1 SGHRS and CDR2 YFSETQ. The CDR3 sequence is CASSLYALTSDPYYEQYF. CDR3 DNA: TGCGCCAGCAGCTTGTATGCTCTAACATCTGACCCTTACTACGAGCAGTACTTC.

This clonotype was seen many times. The gene calls are TRBV7-6 and TRBJ2-2; 7 positions match TRBD1. CDR3 size: 16 residues. J was trimmed by 5 bases and V by 3 bases; bases with no gene match: 9. Germline loops: CDR1 SGHVS, CDR2 FNYEAQ. CDR3 nucleotides: TGTGCCAGCAGCTTGTTTGAGGGGGCGTATACCGGGGAGCTGTTTTTT. Protein sequence: CASSLFEGAYTGELFF.

This rearrangement joins TRBV27 to TRBJ1-1; D is possibly TRBD1 (6 bases). The CDR3 covers 15 residues. Germline assignment: CDR1 MNHEY and CDR2 SMNVEV (reference sequence). Between the trimmed V and J ends, which lost 7 bases and 0 bases, there was a span of 15 bases. The CDR3 DNA is TGTGCCAGCAAAGGGGGGGCAGGGGTGAACACTGAAGCTTTCTTT. As protein: CASKGGAGVNTEAFF.

This chain joins TRBV2 and TRBJ2-2, with 10 bases fitting TRBD1. This CDR3 is built from 15 residues. The germline V gene encodes CDR1 SNHLY and CDR2 FYNNEI. The J segment lost 6 bases and the V segment lost 8 bases, leaving 9 bases of the junction unmatched. Written as DNA, the CDR3 is TGTGCCAGCTGTCCCGGACAGGGGGTTGCCGGGGAGCTGTTTTTT. It yields the protein CASCPGQGVAGELFF.

This clonotype has at least ten counts. The genes are TRBV11-2 and TRBJ2-7; the D is unclear. The V end was cut by 1 base, the J end by 4 bases, with 17 bases between. Germline V CDR1 and CDR2: SGHAT, FQNNGV. The CDR3 totals 16 residues. The CDR3 loop is CASSLGEQSAGYEQYF. CDR3 bases: TGTGCCAGCAGCTTAGGGGAACAGAGCGCCGGGTACGAGCAGTACTTC.

This clonotype was picked up many times. The V gene is TRBV28, the J gene TRBJ1-5; TRBD1 is a possible D gene (6 bases). CDR1 and CDR2 (germline): MDHEN, SYDVKM. Trimming took off 3 bases at V and 0 bases at J, with 15 bases between the two ends. The CDR3 extends over 17 amino acids. The CDR3 spells CASSLSGQFDSNQPQHF. CDR3 coding DNA: TGTGCCAGCAGTTTGTCTGGACAGTTCGATAGCAATCAGCCCCAGCATTTT. Filled out from reference TRBV28 and TRBJ1-5, the complete variable domain reads DVKVTQSSRYLVKRTGEKVFLECVQDMDHENMFWYRQDPGLGLRLIYFSYDVKMKEKGDIPEGYSVSREKKERFSLILESASTNQTSMYLCASSLSGQFDSNQPQHFGDGTRLSIL.

The V gene is TRBV10-3, the J gene TRBJ1-1, with 8 bases that match TRBD1. Trimming at V came to 0 bases and at J to 5 bases, leaving 8 bases not matched to a gene. The CDR3 covers 16 residues. Germline lookup yields CDR1 ENHRY and CDR2 SYGVKD. CDR3 coding DNA: TGTGCCATCAGTGAGTCCCCCGACAGGGGTGGAACTGAAGCTTTCTTT. This translates into CAISESPDRGGTEAFF.

This clonotype has at least ten counts. J is TRBJ1-1 and V is TRBV5-1; no definite D call. CDR3 length equals 14 residues. The V gene's germline CDR1 is SGHRS and CDR2 YFSETQ. Trimming removed 1 base at V and 3 bases at J, with 10 bases between. Here the CDR3 DNA reads TGCGCCAGCAGCTTGTTTCTGGCGGACACTGAAGCTTTCTTT. Amino acid sequence: CASSLFLADTEAFF. Based on the CDR3 plus reference TRBV5-1 and TRBJ1-1, the full variable domain is KAGVTQTPRYLIKTRGQQVTLSCSPISGHRSVSWYQQTPGQGLQFLFEYFSETQRNKGNFPGRFSGRQFSNSRSEMNVSTLELGDSALYLCASSLFLADTEAFFGQGTRLTVV.

This clonotype was detected ten times or more. This sequence joins TRBV16 and TRBJ2-7; 7 bases line up with TRBD1. Trimming took 0 bases from V and 5 from J; bases not matched to a gene: 4. Germline CDR1 is KGHSY and CDR2 is FQNENV. The length of the CDR3 is 14 residues. CDR3 sequence reads: CASSQSGRGNEQYF. As DNA, the CDR3 is TGTGCCAGCAGCCAATCTGGCAGGGGGAACGAGCAGTACTTC.

The table lists this clonotype with many counts. The chain carries TRBV9 and TRBJ1-3; D call uncertain. V was clipped by 2 bases and J by 4 bases, with 10 bases between them. Germline loops: CDR1 SGDLS, CDR2 YYNGEE. This CDR3 comprises 14 residues. The CDR3 nucleotides are TGTGCCAGCAGCGTCCAAGGCTGGGGAAACACCATATATTTT. The encoded protein is CASSVQGWGNTIYF.

CDR3 loop: CASSQDRGRFFLTF. Here the CDR3 DNA reads TGTGCCAGCAGCCAAGATAGGGGCCGCTTCTTTCTGACCTTC. The chain uses TRBV3-1 and TRBJ1-2, with a possible D match to TRBD1 (5 bases). The CDR3 has 14 residues. Trimming took 0 bases from V and 14 from J, leaving 19 bases between them. Germline CDR1 LGHDT, CDR2 YNNKEL (reference sequence).

The V call is TRBV19, the J call TRBJ1-2; TRBD1 might be the D (5 bases). The CDR3 covers 14 residues. Between the trimmed V and J ends, which lost 5 bases and 7 bases, there was a span of 17 bases. The germline V gene has CDR1 LNHDA and CDR2 SQIVND (reference sequence). The CDR3 protein is CASSPGRALSGYTF. The DNA of the CDR3 is TGTGCCAGTAGTCCGGGCAGGGCCCTATCTGGCTACACCTTC.

This clonotype was picked up many times. The chain recombines TRBV6-5 with TRBJ1-1; a weak D match, TRBD1 (5 bases). The CDR3 is made up of 14 amino acids. Germline V CDR1 and CDR2: MNHEY, SVGAGI. V was trimmed by 4 bases and J by 6 bases, leaving 15 bases between them. The CDR3 nucleotides read TGTGCCAGCAGTTTTGGGGGGAGGGGTGCTGAAGCTTTCTTT. Translated, it gives CASSFGGRGAEAFF.

V usage is TRBV7-2 and J usage is TRBJ2-7; 9 bases are a match to TRBD1. The CDR3 has 15 amino acids. V shed 1 base and J 1 base; nucleotides not matched to a gene: 2. Germline V CDR1 and CDR2: SGHTA, FQGNSA. The CDR3 DNA reads TGTGCCAGCAGCTTAGGGGACAGGGATTCCTACGAGCAGTACTTC. Translation: CASSLGDRDSYEQYF.